A single sample gave rise to the 3 T cell receptor beta chains below, sequenced in a study of glioma-infiltrating T cells after dendritic cell vaccination. Time point reported: after dendritic cell vaccination, including at tumor progression/relapse. TCRdb keeps only in-frame clones here, not all; method: immunoSEQ multiplex PCR. Of 80,000 to 100,000 clones in the sample, approximately 80% were seen once. The sample in question was blood, obtained after dendritic cell vaccination. The receptor source for this set is a human donor with glioblastoma.

The rearrangement joins TRBV18 to TRBJ1-1; 8 bases fit TRBD1. With 3 bases clipped from V and 0 bases from J, the junction kept 6 bases outside the gene matches. CDR1 is KGHSH and CDR2 is LQKENI in the germline V gene. The CDR3 contains 16 residues. CDR3 region: CASSPRTGTMNTEAFF. Written as DNA, the CDR3 is TGTGCCAGCTCACCCCGGACAGGGACGATGAACACTGAAGCTTTCTTT. Based on the CDR3 plus reference TRBV18 and TRBJ1-1, the full variable domain is NAGVMQNPRHLVRRRGQEARLRCSPMKGHSHVYWYRQLPEEGLKFMVYLQKENIIDESGMPKERFSAEFPKEGPSILRIQQVVRGDSAAYFCASSPRTGTMNTEAFFGQGTRLTVV.

The V call is TRBV4-2, the J call TRBJ1-5; 9 bases are shared with TRBD1. The CDR3 is 17 amino acids. Trimming took 1 base from V and 7 from J; bases not matched to a gene: 11. Germline V gene sequence: CDR1 LGHNA, CDR2 YNFKEQ. CDR3 DNA sequence: TGTGCCAGCAGCCAAGCGCTACAGGGGGCCAAGGGACAGCCCCAGCATTTT. It is translated as CASSQALQGAKGQPQHF.

The chain is built from TRBV7-8 and TRBJ2-7; TRBD1 might be the D (5 bases). The CDR3 is made up of 14 amino acids. V dropped 1 base and J dropped 5 bases, with 12 bases sitting between them. Germline lookup yields CDR1 SGHVS and CDR2 FQNEAQ. In DNA form, the CDR3 reads TGTGCCAGCAGCTTAGGGGGCCAGTCCCACGAGCAGTACTTC. Translation: CASSLGGQSHEQYF.